This TCR beta chain came from a study of immune evolution from preneoplasia to lung adenocarcinoma. Resections took place in Japan or China from the mid-2010s to the late 2010s. Histologic diagnosis was independently verified by two lung pathologists. Study observations and caveats: Clonality was highest in normal lung, lower in later-stage lesions apparently. Normal lung had the highest top T cell clone frequencies.

Data came from immunoSEQ multiplex PCR; TCRdb stores just in-frame clones and leaves some out. The repertoire holds 3,500 or so clones, with around 52% as singletons. This clone was seen a handful of times. What it binds is unknown. Germline CDR1 is SGHRS and CDR2 is YFSETQ. The CDR3 loop spans 13 amino acids. V was pared by 4 bases and J by 6 bases, with 11 bases between. The gene calls are TRBV5-1 and TRBJ2-1, with unresolved D. The TCR comes from a person aged 45 to 59 with lung adenocarcinoma. The sequencing input was FFPE normal lung tissue adjacent to the tumor. CDR3 DNA: TGCGCCAGCAGCCTCGGTTGGGGCAATGAGCAGTTCTTC. Protein product: CASSLGWGNEQFF.